This is a list of T cell receptor beta chains from one sample in a study of blood T cell repertoires in COVID-19. Sequencing used immunoSEQ multiplex PCR; TCRdb keeps in-frame clones, though not all of them. The data show 100,000 or so clones, roughly 89% seen once. Source material: peripheral blood. Receptors originate from a woman aged 45-59 years with COVID-19, enrolled during active disease. The CDR3 runs from the conserved cysteine through the conserved F or W. The D gene is left open where the match is weak. Size values are once, few and many counts, or a class for expanded clones, and some rows have none.

v_call: TRBV19; j_call: TRBJ1-4; clone_size: -; d_call: TRBD1; cdr3_aa: CASSTGVFGEKLFF; cdr3_nt: TGTGCCAGTAGCACAGGGGTATTCGGAGAAAAACTGTTTTTT
v_call: TRBV24-1; j_call: TRBJ1-2; clone_size: -; d_call: -; cdr3_aa: CATSDSDSTGYTF; cdr3_nt: TGTGCCACCAGTGACTCGGACAGTACCGGCTACACCTTC
v_call: TRBV6-5; j_call: TRBJ1-5; clone_size: -; d_call: TRBD1; cdr3_aa: CARGTEYNQPQHF; cdr3_nt: TGTGCCAGAGGGACAGAATATAATCAGCCCCAGCATTTT
v_call: TRBV15; j_call: TRBJ1-5; clone_size: -; d_call: -; cdr3_aa: CATSRVEGGPQHF; cdr3_nt: TGTGCCACCAGCAGAGTCGAGGGTGGGCCCCAGCATTTT
v_call: TRBV6-5; j_call: TRBJ1-1; clone_size: few; d_call: TRBD1; cdr3_aa: CASSRKQGGDTEAFF; cdr3_nt: TGTGCCAGCAGTCGAAAACAGGGGGGGGACACTGAAGCTTTCTTT
v_call: TRBV5-1; j_call: TRBJ1-1; clone_size: -; d_call: TRBD1; cdr3_aa: CASSHEDRDGTEAFF; cdr3_nt: TGCGCCAGCAGCCATGAGGACAGGGACGGCACTGAAGCTTTCTTT
v_call: TRBV6-5; j_call: TRBJ1-1; clone_size: -; d_call: -; cdr3_aa: CASSYGGGALWEAFF; cdr3_nt: TGTGCCAGCAGTTACGGCGGGGGGGCTTTATGGGAAGCTTTCTTT
v_call: TRBV2; j_call: TRBJ1-4; clone_size: -; d_call: TRBD1; cdr3_aa: CASKADRGTNEKLFF; cdr3_nt: TGTGCCAGCAAGGCTGACAGGGGGACTAATGAAAAACTGTTTTTT
v_call: TRBV7-8; j_call: TRBJ1-1; clone_size: -; d_call: -; cdr3_aa: CASSRGGNTEAFF; cdr3_nt: TGTGCCAGCAGCCGGGGGGGGAACACTGAAGCTTTCTTT
v_call: TRBV5-4; j_call: TRBJ2-4; clone_size: -; d_call: TRBD2; cdr3_aa: CASSGGDIAKNIQYF; cdr3_nt: TGTGCCAGCAGTGGGGGGGATATAGCCAAAAACATTCAGTACTTC
v_call: TRBV7-3; j_call: TRBJ2-2; clone_size: -; d_call: -; cdr3_aa: CASSLQGHTGELFF; cdr3_nt: TGTGCCAGCAGCCTCCAGGGCCACACCGGGGAGCTGTTTTTT
v_call: TRBV7-8; j_call: TRBJ2-3; clone_size: -; d_call: TRBD2; cdr3_aa: CASSPERGLYEDTQYF; cdr3_nt: TGTGCCAGCAGCCCCGAGCGGGGTCTTTATGAAGATACGCAGTATTTT
v_call: TRBV30; j_call: TRBJ2-2; clone_size: -; d_call: TRBD2; cdr3_aa: CAWSVRASGNTGELFF; cdr3_nt: TGTGCCTGGAGTGTACGGGCTAGCGGGAACACCGGGGAGCTGTTTTTT
v_call: TRBV18; j_call: TRBJ1-2; clone_size: -; d_call: -; cdr3_aa: CASTPSNGLSYGYTF; cdr3_nt: TGTGCCAGCACCCCCTCTAACGGGTTGAGCTATGGCTACACCTTC
v_call: TRBV2; j_call: TRBJ2-5; clone_size: -; d_call: TRBD2; cdr3_aa: CASSASGRSETQYF; cdr3_nt: TGTGCCAGCAGTGCTAGCGGACGTTCGGAGACCCAGTACTTC
v_call: TRBV10-3; j_call: TRBJ1-6; clone_size: -; d_call: TRBD1; cdr3_aa: CAISGGPNQGADSSPLHF; cdr3_nt: TGTGCCATCAGTGGGGGGCCGAACCAGGGGGCGGATAGTTCACCCCTCCACTTT
v_call: TRBV10-3; j_call: TRBJ1-4; clone_size: -; d_call: -; cdr3_aa: CAISDLQEKLFF; cdr3_nt: TGTGCCATCAGTGACCTACAGGAAAAACTGTTTTTT
v_call: TRBV11-2; j_call: TRBJ1-1; clone_size: -; d_call: -; cdr3_aa: CASSPRVGASTEAFF; cdr3_nt: TGTGCCAGCAGCCCGCGGGTGGGGGCTAGCACTGAAGCTTTCTTT
v_call: TRBV11-2; j_call: TRBJ2-3; clone_size: -; d_call: TRBD1; cdr3_aa: CASSQPGQGLRTQYF; cdr3_nt: TGTGCCAGCAGCCAACCGGGACAGGGGTTGCGTACGCAGTATTTT
v_call: TRBV7-5; j_call: TRBJ2-2; clone_size: -; d_call: -; cdr3_aa: CARSTRGRGEGTGELFF; cdr3_nt: TGTGCCAGAAGCACCCGAGGGAGGGGAGAGGGCACCGGGGAGCTGTTTTTT
v_call: TRBV6-4; j_call: TRBJ2-3; clone_size: -; d_call: TRBD2; cdr3_aa: CASSAVRGGRITDTQYF; cdr3_nt: TGTGCCAGCAGTGCGGTGCGGGGGGGCCGGATCACAGATACGCAGTATTTT
v_call: TRBV15; j_call: TRBJ1-2; clone_size: -; d_call: -; cdr3_aa: CATSRDQAPADGYTF; cdr3_nt: TGTGCCACCAGCAGAGATCAGGCCCCGGCCGATGGCTACACCTTC
v_call: TRBV28; j_call: TRBJ1-5; clone_size: -; d_call: -; cdr3_aa: CASSLSGRENQPQHF; cdr3_nt: TGTGCCAGCAGTTTATCCGGGAGAGAGAATCAGCCCCAGCATTTT
v_call: TRBV3-1/TRBV3-2; j_call: TRBJ1-6; clone_size: -; d_call: TRBD1; cdr3_aa: CASSPPPGQASYNSPLHF; cdr3_nt: TGTGCCAGCAGCCCGCCCCCCGGACAGGCCTCCTATAATTCACCCCTCCACTTT
v_call: TRBV25-1; j_call: TRBJ2-7; clone_size: -; d_call: TRBD1; cdr3_aa: CASSGGTGRQQYF; cdr3_nt: TGTGCCAGCAGTGGGGGGACAGGGCGGCAGCAGTACTTC
v_call: TRBV9; j_call: TRBJ2-3; clone_size: -; d_call: -; cdr3_aa: CASSAGVSPTDTQYF; cdr3_nt: TGTGCCAGCAGCGCAGGGGTTTCCCCCACAGATACGCAGTATTTT
v_call: TRBV29-1; j_call: TRBJ2-6; clone_size: -; d_call: -; cdr3_aa: CSVEARRSSGANVLTF; cdr3_nt: TGCAGCGTTGAGGCCAGGCGTTCCTCTGGGGCCAACGTCCTGACTTTC
v_call: TRBV7-2; j_call: TRBJ1-1; clone_size: -; d_call: TRBD1; cdr3_aa: CASSWTGLEAFF; cdr3_nt: TGTGCCAGCAGCTGGACAGGCCTTGAAGCTTTCTTT
v_call: TRBV29-1; j_call: TRBJ1-3; clone_size: -; d_call: TRBD1; cdr3_aa: CSVGAGGASGNTIYF; cdr3_nt: TGCAGCGTTGGGGCAGGGGGAGCCTCTGGAAACACCATATATTTT
v_call: TRBV7-9; j_call: TRBJ1-2; clone_size: -; d_call: TRBD1; cdr3_aa: CASSPGQGYGYTF; cdr3_nt: TGTGCCAGCAGCCCGGGACAGGGGTACGGCTACACCTTC
v_call: TRBV12-3/TRBV12-4; j_call: TRBJ2-1; clone_size: few; d_call: -; cdr3_aa: CASSLQGEQFF; cdr3_nt: TGTGCCAGCAGTTTACAGGGTGAGCAGTTCTTC
v_call: TRBV25-1; j_call: TRBJ2-7; clone_size: -; d_call: -; cdr3_aa: CASSDPGAGDYEQYF; cdr3_nt: TGTGCCAGCAGTGACCCAGGGGCCGGGGACTACGAGCAGTACTTC
v_call: TRBV19; j_call: TRBJ1-1; clone_size: -; d_call: TRBD1; cdr3_aa: CASSIFGTGQAEAFF; cdr3_nt: TGTGCCAGTAGTATCTTCGGGACAGGGCAGGCTGAAGCTTTCTTT
v_call: TRBV4-3; j_call: TRBJ2-1; clone_size: -; d_call: TRBD2; cdr3_aa: CASSPGAGAPIIHSYNEQFF; cdr3_nt: TGCGCCAGCAGCCCGGGAGCGGGGGCGCCGATAATTCACTCCTACAATGAGCAGTTCTTC
v_call: TRBV6-1; j_call: TRBJ1-5; clone_size: -; d_call: -; cdr3_aa: CASSGSYPTEARGNQPQHF; cdr3_nt: TGTGCCAGCAGTGGTTCATACCCTACAGAGGCGCGAGGGAATCAGCCCCAGCATTTT
v_call: TRBV5-4; j_call: TRBJ2-1; clone_size: -; d_call: TRBD1; cdr3_aa: CASSLKGTGHNEQFF; cdr3_nt: TGTGCCAGCAGCTTGAAGGGGACAGGGCACAATGAGCAGTTCTTC